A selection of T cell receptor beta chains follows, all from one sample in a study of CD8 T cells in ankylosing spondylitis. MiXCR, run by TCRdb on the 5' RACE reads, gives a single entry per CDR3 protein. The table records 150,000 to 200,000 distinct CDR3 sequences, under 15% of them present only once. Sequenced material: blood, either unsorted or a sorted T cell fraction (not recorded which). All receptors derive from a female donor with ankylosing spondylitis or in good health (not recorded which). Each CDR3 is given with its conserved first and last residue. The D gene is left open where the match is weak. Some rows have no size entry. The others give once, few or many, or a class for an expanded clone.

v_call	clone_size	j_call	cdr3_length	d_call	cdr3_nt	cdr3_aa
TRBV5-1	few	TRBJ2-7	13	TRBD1	TGCGCCAGCAGCTTGACAGGGGCTTCCGAGCAGTACTTC	CASSLTGASEQYF
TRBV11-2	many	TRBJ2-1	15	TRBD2	TGTGCCAGCATGGGATTAAGGCGGGAGGGGGGTGAGCAGTTCTTC	CASMGLRREGGEQFF
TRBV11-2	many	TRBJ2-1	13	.	TGTGCCAGCAGCTTAAGCGTAGAGAATGAGCAGTTCTTC	CASSLSVENEQFF
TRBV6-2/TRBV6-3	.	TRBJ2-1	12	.	TGTGCCAGCGGTCCCTTTTGGAATGAGCAGTTCTTC	CASGPFWNEQFF
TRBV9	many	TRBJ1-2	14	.	TGTGCCAGCAGCGTAGGGGCGTTCAACTATGGCTACACCTTC	CASSVGAFNYGYTF
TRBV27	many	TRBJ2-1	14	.	TGTGCCAGCACGCCCTCCACTAGGGTTAATGAGCAGTTCTTC	CASTPSTRVNEQFF
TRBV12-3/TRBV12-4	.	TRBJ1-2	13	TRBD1	TGTGCCAGCAGTTACAGGGGGCGGGATGGCTACACCTTC	CASSYRGRDGYTF
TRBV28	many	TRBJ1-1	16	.	TGTGCCAGCAGTAAATACGCGGGAGGGCGGAACACTGAAGCTTTCTTT	CASSKYAGGRNTEAFF
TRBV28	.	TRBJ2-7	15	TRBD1	TGTGCCAGCAGTTTATTCCCACAGGGGCTTGACGAGCAGTACTTC	CASSLFPQGLDEQYF
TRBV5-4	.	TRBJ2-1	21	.	TGTGCCAGCAGCTTAAGTATGGGGCTTCGGGTTTTATCCAGCTCCTACAATGAGCAGTTCTTC	CASSLSMGLRVLSSSYNEQFF
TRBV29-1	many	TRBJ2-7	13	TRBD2	TGCAGCGTGGAGACTAGCGGGAAATACGAGCAGTACTTC	CSVETSGKYEQYF
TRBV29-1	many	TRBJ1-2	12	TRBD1	TGCAGCGTGGCGACAGGGAGCTATGGCTACACCTTC	CSVATGSYGYTF
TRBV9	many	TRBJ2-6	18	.	TGTGCCAGCAGCCCCCGTGGGGCAGATTACTCTGGGGCCAACGTCCTGACTTTC	CASSPRGADYSGANVLTF
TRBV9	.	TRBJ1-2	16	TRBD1	TGTGCCAGCAGCGTCCAGACAGGGAGCGGTAACTATGGCTACACCTTC	CASSVQTGSGNYGYTF
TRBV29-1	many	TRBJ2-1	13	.	TGCAGCGTTGAAGAACGACCTAGAAGCGAGCAGTTCTTC	CSVEERPRSEQFF
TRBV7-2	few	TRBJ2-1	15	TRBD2	TGTGCCAGCAGCTTAGGTTGGTGGGGGGGCAATGAGCAGTTCTTC	CASSLGWWGGNEQFF
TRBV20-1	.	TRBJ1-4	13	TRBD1	TGCAGTGCTAGGGGACAGGGGAGTGAAAAACTGTTTTTT	CSARGQGSEKLFF
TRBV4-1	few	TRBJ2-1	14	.	TGCGCCAGCAGCCCCAAACTAGCCACGGATGAGCAGTTCTTC	CASSPKLATDEQFF
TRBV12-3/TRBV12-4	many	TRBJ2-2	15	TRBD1	TGTGCCAGCAGACGACAGGGGGCCAACACCGGGGAGCTGTTTTTT	CASRRQGANTGELFF
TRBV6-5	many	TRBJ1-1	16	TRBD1	TGTGCCAGCAGTTACCCGAGGACAGGGGAGTACACTGAAGCTTTCTTT	CASSYPRTGEYTEAFF
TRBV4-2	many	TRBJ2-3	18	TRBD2	TGTGCCAGCAGCCACCCAAGGGGGTTGACTAGCGGGACAGATACGCAGTATTTT	CASSHPRGLTSGTDTQYF
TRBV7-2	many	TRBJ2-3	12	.	TGTGCCAGCAGCATTCTGAAAGATACGCAGTATTTT	CASSILKDTQYF